One and the same sample provided the 29 T cell receptor beta chains below, sequenced in a study of CD8+ T cells in alopecia areata. Reverse transcription of extracted RNA yielded cDNA, which provided the sequencing template. The method was immunoSEQ multiplex PCR; TCRdb's version includes in-frame clones alone and lacks a portion of them. In the table there are more than 200,000 clones, less than 50% of which are singletons. Stated treatment: oral pan-JAK inhibitor, 5-10 mg twice daily. Sequenced material: CD4+ T cells sorted from blood, taken around week 36, from a patient treated with tofacitinib. Receptors were obtained from a human donor with alopecia areata.

This clone occurred a few times. The V call is TRBV10-3, the J call TRBJ2-1; D gene uncertain. From germline, CDR1 is ENHRY and CDR2 SYGVKD. Deletions cut 4 bases from V and 9 bases from J, with 13 bases between. This CDR3 has 13 amino acids. This chain's CDR3 is CAISAGSAIEQFF. In nucleotides, the CDR3 is TGTGCCATCAGTGCGGGCTCCGCCATTGAGCAGTTCTTC.

As to this clone: The junction and the germline gene differ at one end; a read error may be behind it. The chain joins TRBV4-3 to TRBJ2-2; 8 bases are shared with TRBD2. The CDR3 has 14 residues. Germline CDR1 LGHNA, CDR2 YSLEER. CDR3 DNA: TGCGCAAGCAGGCCTAGCGGGCCTCGTGGGGAGCTGTTTTTT. Protein product: CASRPSGPRGELFF.

In its sample, this clone was seen a few times. CDR3 residues: CASSEAGRGPTEAFF. CDR3 coding DNA: TGTGCCAGCAGTGAAGCGGGGAGAGGCCCCACTGAAGCTTTCTTT. The J gene is TRBJ1-1, the V gene TRBV2, with D unresolved. Trimming stripped 0 bases from V and 4 bases from J, with 12 bases between. This CDR3 is built from 15 residues. From germline, CDR1 is SNHLY and CDR2 FYNNEI.

This clone was recorded a few times. The chain carries TRBV28 and TRBJ2-2; 8 nucleotides align to TRBD2. After removal of 6 bases from V and 6 bases from J, the junction contained 12 bases not matched to a gene. Germline CDR1 MDHEN, CDR2 SYDVKM. The CDR3 runs to 16 residues. The CDR3 DNA reads TGTGCCAGCAGCTTTGGCCCGGGAGGGCCGGCCGGGGAGCTGTTTTTT. Translating it yields CASSFGPGGPAGELFF.

The chain is built from TRBV27 and TRBJ2-3, with 7 bases matching TRBD2. There are 15 residues in the CDR3. After removal of 3 bases from V and 0 bases from J, the junction contained 3 bases not matched to a gene. Germline CDR1 is MNHEY and CDR2 is SMNVEV (reference sequence). The CDR3 reads CASSFGSGSTDTQYF. The CDR3, as DNA: TGTGCCAGCAGTTTTGGTAGCGGGAGCACAGATACGCAGTATTTT.

This clone was picked up one time. V gene TRBV30 combines with J gene TRBJ2-7; D ambiguous. V lost 2 bases, J lost 0 bases, and 8 bases lay in between. This CDR3 spans 13 amino acids. From germline, CDR1 is GTSNPN and CDR2 SVGIG (reference sequence). Here the CDR3 reads CAWSPAVSYEQYF. The CDR3 DNA reads as TGTGCCTGGAGTCCTGCGGTCTCCTACGAGCAGTACTTC.

This chain joins TRBV30 and TRBJ2-5; no definite D call. This CDR3 is built from 11 residues. Trimming pared 0 bases from V and 3 bases from J, leaving 2 bases between. Germline CDR1 is GTSNPN and CDR2 is SVGIG (reference sequence). CDR3 coding DNA: TGTGCCTGGAGTGTCAAAGAGACCCAGTACTTC. Protein product: CAWSVKETQYF.

This clone was recorded a few times. This chain joins TRBV7-2 and TRBJ1-1; 8 nucleotides align to TRBD1. The CDR3 totals 15 residues. The V gene's germline CDR1 is SGHTA and CDR2 FQGNSA. V dropped 5 bases and J dropped 1; count of bases not matched to a gene: 6. The CDR3 reads CASSRGTGWNTEAFF. The CDR3 DNA reads as TGTGCCAGCAGCCGGGGGACAGGCTGGAACACTGAAGCTTTCTTT.

The chain recombines TRBV30 with TRBJ2-7, with D maybe TRBD2 (6 bases). This CDR3 has 11 residues. Deletions cut 5 bases from V and 9 bases from J, with 14 bases between. CDR1 and CDR2 (germline): GTSNPN, SVGIG (reference sequence). DNA for the CDR3: TGTGCCTGGCGGGGCGGGAACGGGCAGTACTTC. Amino acids: CAWRGGNGQYF.

This clone was recorded a few times. The chain links TRBV6-1 to TRBJ2-3; the D gene is possibly TRBD1 (5 bases). V lost 5 bases, J lost 4 bases, and 13 bases lay in between. Germline V gene sequence: CDR1 MNHNS, CDR2 SASEGT. This CDR3 contains 14 residues. The CDR3 DNA reads TGTGCCAGCAGTCCCAGGGTTAGGCCAGATACGCAGTATTTT. Translation: CASSPRVRPDTQYF.

This chain uses TRBV29-1 with TRBJ2-7, with 7 bases identical to TRBD2. From germline, CDR1 is SQVTM and CDR2 ANQGSEA. The J segment lost 5 bases and the V segment lost 6 bases, leaving 16 bases of the junction unmatched. This CDR3 has 15 amino acids. The CDR3: CSVWGGWDSTHEQYF. Written as DNA, the CDR3 is TGCAGCGTATGGGGGGGATGGGACTCAACACACGAGCAGTACTTC.

This clone was counted only a few times. The chain is built from TRBV29-1 and TRBJ2-1; D may be TRBD1 (6 bases). Germline CDR1 and CDR2: SQVTM and ANQGSEA. The CDR3 sequence is 15 residues long. Trimming removed 6 bases from V and 8 bases from J, with 23 bases in between. The CDR3 region is CSVGDTGPLGHEQFF. The DNA for the CDR3 is TGCAGCGTCGGGGACACCGGGCCCCTAGGGCATGAGCAGTTCTTC.

This clone was seen a single time. This chain joins TRBV28 and TRBJ2-7; D might be TRBD2 (6 bases). The germline CDR1 and CDR2 sequences are MDHEN and SYDVKM. V gave up 0 bases and J gave up 3 bases, with 18 bases separating them. This CDR3 has 17 amino acids. The CDR3 loop reads CASSLWLVAGRGYEQYF. CDR3 in DNA: TGTGCCAGCAGTTTATGGCTGGTGGCCGGGAGAGGCTACGAGCAGTACTTC.

The genes are TRBV4-3 and TRBJ2-5, with 8 bases identical to TRBD1. Per germline, CDR1 LGHNA and CDR2 YSLEER. V shed 4 bases and J 4 bases; nucleotides not matched to a gene: 8. This CDR3 is 15 amino acids long. The CDR3: CASSPGSTGAETQYF. Written as DNA, the CDR3 is TGCGCCAGCAGCCCTGGGTCGACAGGGGCAGAGACCCAGTACTTC.

There are a few counts of this clone. The rearrangement joins TRBV23-1 to TRBJ2-6, with D perhaps matching TRBD1 or TRBD2 (5 bases each). TRBV23-1 is marked as an open reading frame, function uncertain. This CDR3 comprises 13 residues. Trimming took off 11 bases at V and 5 bases at J, with 13 bases between the two ends. The CDR3 reads CAGPGGRANVLTF. CDR3 sequence (DNA): TGCGCCGGGCCTGGGGGTAGGGCCAACGTCCTGACTTTC.

This chain links TRBV4-2 with TRBJ2-3; D unresolved. This CDR3 region has 14 residues. CDR1 is LGHNA, CDR2 YNFKEQ, per germline. V lost 1 base and J lost 4, with 9 bases in between. The CDR3 reads CASSQGSPPDTQYF. CDR3 DNA: TGTGCCAGCAGCCAAGGATCCCCGCCAGATACGCAGTATTTT.

The rearrangement joins TRBV7-2 to TRBJ2-4, with D hard to call. Germline lookup yields CDR1 SGHTA and CDR2 FQGNSA. The V gene lost 7 bases and the J gene lost 0 bases, with 19 bases spanning the gap. The CDR3 covers 17 residues. The chain's CDR3 is CASIPPGSLKAKNIQYF. The DNA of the CDR3 is TGTGCCAGCATCCCTCCCGGTAGCCTTAAAGCCAAAAACATTCAGTACTTC. Based on the CDR3 plus reference TRBV7-2 and TRBJ2-4, the full variable domain is GAGVSQSPSNKVTEKGKDVELRCDPISGHTALYWYRQSLGQGLEFLIYFQGNSAPDKSGLPSDRFSAERTGGSVSTLTIQRTQQEDSAVYLCASIPPGSLKAKNIQYFGAGTRLSVL.

The chain carries TRBV6-6 and TRBJ2-7, with D perhaps matching TRBD1 or TRBD2 (5 bases each). The CDR3 loop spans 15 amino acids. Between the trimmed V and J ends, which lost 0 bases and 4 bases, there was a span of 13 bases. CDR1 MNHNY and CDR2 SVGAGI come from the germline V gene (reference sequence). As DNA, the CDR3 is TGTGCCAGCAGTTACTCGGGGGATCGAGGGTACGAGCAGTACTTC. It is translated as CASSYSGDRGYEQYF.

The J gene is TRBJ2-7, the V gene TRBV19, with 9 bases that match TRBD2. Germline V gene data show CDR1 as LNHDA and CDR2 as SQIVND (reference sequence). CDR3 length: 13 residues. V lost 8 bases and J lost 2; bases outside the gene matches: 4. CDR3 region: CASQQRGAYEQYF. The CDR3 bases are TGTGCCAGTCAACAGCGGGGGGCCTACGAGCAGTACTTC.

The gene calls are TRBV30 and TRBJ2-5, with D possibly TRBD2 on 5 matching bases. Germline-derived CDR1 and CDR2 are GTSNPN and SVGIG (reference sequence). Trimming stripped 3 bases from V and 4 bases from J, with 12 bases between. The CDR3 is made up of 13 amino acids. The CDR3 loop is CAWSAREGETQYF. The CDR3 bases are TGTGCCTGGAGCGCCCGAGAGGGAGAGACCCAGTACTTC.

The rearrangement joins TRBV9 to TRBJ2-3, with D unresolved. V dropped 0 bases and J dropped 4 bases, with 15 bases sitting between them. Germline V gene lookup returns CDR1 SGDLS and CDR2 YYNGEE. The CDR3 runs to 16 residues. The CDR3, as DNA: TGTGCCAGCAGCGTAGTTTCCTCTAATGGCGCAGATACGCAGTATTTT. It is translated as CASSVVSSNGADTQYF. The full variable domain, completed using reference TRBV9 and TRBJ2-3, is DSGVTQTPKHLITATGQRVTLRCSPRSGDLSVYWYQQSLDQGLQFLIQYYNGEERAKGNILERFSAQQFPDLHSELNLSSLELGDSALYFCASSVVSSNGADTQYFGPGTRLTVL.

This clone has a single count. The chain uses TRBV13 and TRBJ1-5, with 7 bases aligning to TRBD1. The CDR3 has 14 amino acids. With 3 bases clipped from V and 6 bases from J, the junction kept 5 bases outside the gene matches. Germline assignment: CDR1 PRHDT and CDR2 FYEKMQ (reference sequence). The CDR3 region is CASSFRQGAQPQHF. For the CDR3, the DNA is TGTGCCAGCAGCTTTCGACAGGGTGCTCAGCCCCAGCATTTT.

The chain employs TRBV5-1 and TRBJ2-7; 11 positions match TRBD2. The CDR3 covers 15 residues. V dropped 4 bases and J dropped 6; count of bases not matched to a gene: 9. Looked up from germline, CDR1 is SGHRS and CDR2 is YFSETQ. CDR3: CASSPLAGGPPEQYF. CDR3 nucleotide sequence: TGCGCCAGCAGCCCTTTAGCGGGAGGGCCGCCCGAGCAGTACTTC. The full variable domain, in which reference TRBV5-1 and TRBJ2-7 provide the parts outside the CDR3, is KAGVTQTPRYLIKTRGQQVTLSCSPISGHRSVSWYQQTPGQGLQFLFEYFSETQRNKGNFPGRFSGRQFSNSRSEMNVSTLELGDSALYLCASSPLAGGPPEQYFGPGTRLTVT.

This clone was detected only a few times. The J gene is TRBJ2-7, the V gene TRBV4-2; the match to TRBD2 covers 9 bases. CDR1 LGHNA and CDR2 YNFKEQ come from the germline V gene. This CDR3 spans 16 amino acids. Unmatched junction bases numbered 4, after V lost 1 base and J lost 0 bases. CDR3 protein: CASSQASGDSSYEQYF. Written as DNA, the CDR3 is TGTGCCAGCAGCCAAGCTAGCGGGGATAGCTCCTACGAGCAGTACTTC.

This chain uses TRBV25-1 with TRBJ2-4; possibly TRBD1 for D (5 bases). Germline lookup yields CDR1 MGHDK and CDR2 SYGVNS. Trimming took off 6 bases at V and 0 bases at J, with 6 bases between the two ends. The CDR3 covers 13 residues. CDR3 sequence: CASRGVAKNIQYF. DNA for the CDR3: TGTGCCAGCAGAGGGGTAGCCAAAAACATTCAGTACTTC.

DNA of the CDR3: TGCGCCAGCAGCTTTTCCGGGCTTGGGCCTAACAATGAGCAGTTCTTC. The encoded protein is CASSFSGLGPNNEQFF. The chain is built from TRBV5-1 and TRBJ2-1; the D is unclear. Germline loops: CDR1 SGHRS, CDR2 YFSETQ. The CDR3 runs 16 residues. The V gene lost 2 bases and the J gene lost 5 bases, with 17 bases spanning the gap.

V and J are TRBV7-2 and TRBJ2-1; 9 nucleotides line up with TRBD2. CDR1 is SGHTA and CDR2 is FQGNSA in the germline V gene. Germline trimming cut 3 bases from V and 7 bases from J; bases unmatched to any gene: 7. The CDR3 extends over 15 amino acids. CDR3 residues: CASSFPGAGGNEQFF. In nucleotides, the CDR3 is TGTGCCAGCAGCTTCCCGGGGGCGGGAGGGAATGAGCAGTTCTTC.

The chain couples TRBV2 to TRBJ1-5; no definite D call. Germline CDR1 reads SNHLY; CDR2 reads FYNNEI. The CDR3 runs to 15 residues. Trimming removed 8 bases at V and 2 bases at J, with 16 bases between. DNA of the CDR3: TGTGCCAGCTGCGGGGAGCCGTCGGGCAATCAGCCCCAGCATTTT. Translated: CASCGEPSGNQPQHF.

This sequence joins TRBV7-2 and TRBJ2-5; D ambiguous. The ends were cut back, 3 bases at V and 4 bases at J, with 9 bases in the middle. The CDR3 runs to 13 residues. Germline values: CDR1 SGHTA, CDR2 FQGNSA. Written as DNA, the CDR3 is TGTGCCAGCAGCTTTGTAACCGGAGAGACCCAGTACTTC. Protein sequence: CASSFVTGETQYF.